This is a list of T cell receptor beta chains from one sample in a study of beta chain features in type 1 diabetes. The method was immunoSEQ multiplex PCR; TCRdb's version includes in-frame clones alone and lacks a portion of them. The sample yields about 120,000 clones, approximately 16% seen once. What was sequenced was central memory CD4+ T cells from blood. The origin of the receptors is a man aged 25 to 40 with type 1 diabetes. The CDR3 runs from the conserved cysteine through the conserved F or W. The order of the fields is V gene, D gene, clone size, J gene, CDR3 DNA, CDR3 protein. A D gene is named only where the DNA matches it firmly. Rows give clone size only sometimes, using once, few, many, or a class for an expanded clone.

>TRBV7-2|TRBD2|-|TRBJ2-7
TGTGCCAGCAGCCCATCGGGACTAGCGGGGGGACTGTCCTACGAGCAGTACTTC
CASSPSGLAGGLSYEQYF
>TRBV27|TRBD1|-|TRBJ2-2
TGTGCCAGCAGAACAGGGGCGGTTAACACCGGGGAGCTGTTTTTT
CASRTGAVNTGELFF
>TRBV10-1|-|few|TRBJ2-3
TGCGCCAGCAGTGAGATTGGGGCAGCGGGAGATACGCAGTATTTT
CASSEIGAAGDTQYF
>TRBV6-5|-|few|TRBJ1-2
TGTGCCAGCAGTTACTCCGGCGGCTCTAACTATGGCTACACCTTC
CASSYSGGSNYGYTF
>TRBV7-9|-|few|TRBJ1-2
TGTGCCAGCAGCTCCCAGACAGCCCTACCGGTCTATGGCTACACCTTC
CASSSQTALPVYGYTF
>TRBV7-2|-|few|TRBJ2-2
TGTGCCAGCAGCTTAATGGGAATCCGGGAGCTGTTTTTT
CASSLMGIRELFF
>TRBV7-6|-|few|TRBJ2-2
TGTGCCAGCAGCCTCGACAAGCCCCCCACCGGGGAGCTGTTTTTT
CASSLDKPPTGELFF
>TRBV7-2|-|many|TRBJ2-1
TGTGCCAGCCTATCGTACAGGGACAATGAGCAGTTCTTC
CASLSYRDNEQFF
>TRBV7-2|-|few|TRBJ2-5
TGTGCCAGCAGTCACGACGGATTCGAGACCCAGTACTTC
CASSHDGFETQYF
>TRBV6-5|-|few|TRBJ1-5
TGTGCCAGCAGTTACTCGTTCCAGGCCAATCAGCCCCAGCATTTT
CASSYSFQANQPQHF
>TRBV9|-|few|TRBJ1-2
TGTGCCAGCAGCGTAGACCAGGGCTACTATGGCTACACCTTC
CASSVDQGYYGYTF
>TRBV4-3|-|few|TRBJ1-5
TGCGCCAGCAGCCAAGATTCACGGAATCAGCCCCAGCATTTT
CASSQDSRNQPQHF
>TRBV30|-|-|TRBJ1-3
TGTGCCTGGACGTCTATCTCTGGAAACACCATATATTTT
CAWTSISGNTIYF
>TRBV11-3|TRBD2|few|TRBJ2-3
TGTGCCAGCAGCTTTAGCGGGGGGGCTGATACGCAGTATTTT
CASSFSGGADTQYF
>TRBV29-1|-|few|TRBJ1-1
TGCAGCGTCCAGGGTTTTCAGAACACTGAAGCTTTCTTT
CSVQGFQNTEAFF
>TRBV2|-|-|TRBJ2-3
TGTGCCAGCGCAGAGCAAGGAGATACGCAGTATTTT
CASAEQGDTQYF
>TRBV14|TRBD2|-|TRBJ2-4
TGTGCCAGCAGTCCTAGCGGGGGCAAAGAAAACATTCAGTACTTC
CASSPSGGKENIQYF